The clone carrying this TCR beta chain was picked up a small number of times. Its antigen is unidentified. The data belong to a study of shared clonotypes between healthy human individuals. In the naive CD8 group, cells lacked CD45RO and were positively selected for CCR7, so terminally differentiated effector memory CD45RA+ cells were left out. Splitting of each subset's genomic DNA was done evenly across several immunoSEQ plates. TCRdb keeps only in-frame clones here, not all; method: immunoSEQ multiplex PCR. Of 550,000 to 750,000 clones in the sample, 95% were seen once. General study findings and limits: Investigators expected sequencing depth to affect clonotype sharing among donors.

From germline, CDR1 is MDHEN and CDR2 SYDVKM. The CDR3 covers 14 residues. Trimming cost V 7 bases and J 9 bases; bases outside gene matches: 10. Sequencing was carried out using naive CD8+ T cells sorted from blood. The source of this sequence is a woman between 25 and 40 years old in good health. This chain uses TRBV28 with TRBJ1-5, with 9 bases lining up with TRBD1. The CDR3 spells CASTYRDREVPQHF. In DNA, the CDR3 is TGTGCCAGCACTTACCGGGACAGGGAGGTGCCCCAGCATTTT.